What follows are 15 T cell receptor beta chains derived from one specimen sequenced in a study of cytomegalovirus exposure and HLA in healthy donors (dated by TCRdb to between 2016 and 2019). Libraries came from the immunoSEQ multiplex PCR assay. Imported from immuneACCESS, the table was reduced by TCRdb to in-frame sequences with V and J called. These copies leave out some clones; in studies compared against another copy, an unresolved V gene accounts for under half, and the cause of the remainder is not known. This sample holds roughly 330,000 clones; about nine tenths were observed only once. Jointly, the top ten make up approximately 1.1% of the sample. The sample comprised PBMCs. The receptor source for this set is a young woman in good health and CMV-seropositive.

This sequence joins TRBV9 and TRBJ2-1, with 9 bases aligning to TRBD2. The CDR3 runs 16 residues. Losses at the gene ends were 0 bases for V and 6 bases for J; bases not matched to a gene: 7. Germline V lookup: CDR1 SGDLS, CDR2 YYNGEE. CDR3 sequence: CASSVVGREGFNEQFF. As DNA, the CDR3 is TGTGCCAGCAGCGTAGTAGGGCGGGAGGGCTTCAATGAGCAGTTCTTC.

This chain links TRBV28 with TRBJ2-7; D perhaps matches TRBD1 (5 bases). This CDR3 is 15 amino acids long. With 6 bases removed from V and 2 bases from J, the gap between germline ends came to 17 bases. Germline CDR1 and CDR2: MDHEN and SYDVKM. The CDR3 is CASRPILDRAYEQYF. The CDR3 DNA reads as TGTGCCAGCAGGCCCATCTTAGACAGAGCCTACGAGCAGTACTTC.

V and J are TRBV7-8 and TRBJ2-7, with unresolved D. The V gene lost 0 bases and the J gene lost 2 bases, with 14 bases spanning the gap. The germline V gene has CDR1 SGHVS and CDR2 FQNEAQ. This CDR3 is built from 16 residues. The CDR3 sequence is CASSLAPPSSTYEQYF. Written as DNA, the CDR3 is TGTGCCAGCAGCTTAGCTCCCCCCTCTAGTACCTACGAGCAGTACTTC.

The chain couples TRBV29-1 to TRBJ2-7; TRBD1 is a possible D gene (6 bases). V was pared by 7 bases and J by 4 bases, with 14 bases between. CDR1 and CDR2 (germline): SQVTM, ANQGSEA. The CDR3 consists of 12 residues. CDR3 in amino acids: CSAPRQGYEQYF. CDR3 DNA sequence: TGCAGCGCCCCTCGGCAGGGGTACGAGCAGTACTTC.

The gene calls are TRBV30 and TRBJ2-1; the match to TRBD2 covers 13 bases. CDR1 is GTSNPN, CDR2 SVGIG, per germline (reference sequence). This CDR3 is 20 amino acids long. J was trimmed by 0 bases and V by 1 base; bases with no gene match: 12. The CDR3 DNA follows: TGTGCCTGGAGTGGGCCCGGGACTAGCGGGACCCCCCGCTCCTACAATGAGCAGTTCTTC. It yields the protein CAWSGPGTSGTPRSYNEQFF.

The J gene is TRBJ1-5, the V gene TRBV2; D is possibly TRBD1 (6 bases). The germline CDR1 and CDR2 sequences are SNHLY and FYNNEI. This CDR3 region has 15 residues. Trimming stripped 1 base from V and 8 bases from J, with 15 bases between. The CDR3 loop is CASSEGWGAGKPQHF. The CDR3 nucleotides read TGTGCCAGCAGTGAAGGATGGGGGGCGGGGAAGCCCCAGCATTTT.

This chain uses TRBV5-1 with TRBJ2-2, with 7 bases aligning to TRBD2. The trim removed 0 bases at V and 7 bases at J, leaving 3 bases unmatched. The CDR3 is made up of 14 amino acids. Germline-derived CDR1 and CDR2 are SGHRS and YFSETQ. This CDR3 is CASSLGLAHGELFF. The DNA of the CDR3 is TGCGCCAGCAGCTTGGGACTAGCCCACGGGGAGCTGTTTTTT.

The V gene is TRBV7-3, the J gene TRBJ2-3, with 12 bases fitting TRBD1. The V and J ends lost 3 bases and 6 bases, in that order; junction bases with no gene match: 4. Germline V gene sequence: CDR1 SGHTA, CDR2 FQGTGA. There are 15 residues in the CDR3. The CDR3 DNA sequence: TGTGCCAGCAGCTTGATGGGACAGGGGGCGGATACGCAGTATTTT. It specifies CASSLMGQGADTQYF.

This clone has more than one count but fewer than ten. This chain connects TRBV30 to TRBJ1-1, with 7 bases that match TRBD1. The CDR3 is 15 amino acids. Trimming cost V 0 bases and J 1 base; bases outside gene matches: 5. From germline, CDR1 is GTSNPN and CDR2 SVGIG (reference sequence). CDR3 region: CAWSVPDRPNTEAFF. The CDR3 region has the DNA TGTGCCTGGAGTGTTCCGGACAGGCCGAACACTGAAGCTTTCTTT. Full variable domain (outside the CDR3, taken from reference TRBV30 and TRBJ1-1): SQTIHQWPATLVQPVGSPLSLECTVEGTSNPNLYWYRQAAGRGLQLLFYSVGIGQISSEVPQNLSASRPQDRQFILSSKKLLLSDSGFYLCAWSVPDRPNTEAFFGQGTRLTVV.

This clone was found once. The chain recombines TRBV28 with TRBJ2-7; maybe TRBD1 (6 bases). Germline V gene sequence: CDR1 MDHEN, CDR2 SYDVKM. The germline V and J ends were trimmed by 6 bases and 0 bases, with 15 bases remaining between them. The CDR3 spans 15 residues. CDR3: CASSPRDKSSYEQYF. As DNA, the CDR3 is TGTGCCAGCAGCCCCCGGGACAAATCCTCCTACGAGCAGTACTTC.

The chain joins TRBV5-4 to TRBJ2-2, with 11 positions matching TRBD2. The CDR3 covers 16 residues. Germline CDR1 SGHNT, CDR2 YYREEE (reference sequence). V lost 0 bases to trimming and J lost 4 bases; unmatched junction nucleotides: 2. The CDR3 DNA sequence: TGTGCCAGCAGCTTGGAACTAGCGGGGGTCACCGGGGAGCTGTTTTTT. Translated: CASSLELAGVTGELFF.

The chain employs TRBV7-8 and TRBJ2-1; D may be TRBD1 (6 bases). Germline V gives CDR1 SGHVS, CDR2 FQNEAQ. Trimming took 5 bases from V and 7 from J, leaving 18 bases between them. The CDR3 spans 15 residues. The CDR3 coding sequence is TGTGCCAGCAGCCCCCCGAGGGGGTTGGAAAATGAGCAGTTCTTC. Protein sequence: CASSPPRGLENEQFF.

This chain uses TRBV27 with TRBJ1-1; D possibly corresponds to TRBD1 (6 bases). Germline V CDR1 and CDR2: MNHEY, SMNVEV (reference sequence). The CDR3 runs 12 residues. V gave up 8 bases and J gave up 7 bases, with 14 bases separating them. In DNA, the CDR3 is TGTGCCAGCTACAGCGGGGGGCTTGAAGCTTTCTTT. Protein: CASYSGGLEAFF.

This clone has a single count. V and J are TRBV6-5 and TRBJ2-2, with D unclear. Between the trimmed V and J ends, which lost 2 bases and 7 bases, there was a span of 5 bases. CDR1 is MNHEY, CDR2 SVGAGI, per germline. The CDR3 is made up of 12 amino acids. The CDR3 region is CASSYLGGELFF. CDR3 nucleotides: TGTGCCAGCAGTTACCTGGGCGGGGAGCTGTTTTTT.

The genes are TRBV4-1 and TRBJ1-1; TRBD1 matches 7 bases. This CDR3 spans 15 amino acids. The junction had 5 bases not matched to a gene; V was cut back by 0 bases and J by 4 bases. CDR1 is MGHRA and CDR2 is YSYEKL in the germline V gene. CDR3 region: CASSQDAGGFTEAFF. The DNA for the CDR3 is TGCGCCAGCAGCCAAGATGCAGGGGGGTTCACTGAAGCTTTCTTT.